The 20 T cell receptor beta chains reported below all come from one sample, sequenced in a study of T-cell memory formation after mild COVID-19. TCRdb used MiXCR to reprocess the 5' RACE reads, holding one entry per CDR3 protein. The sample shows under 450,000 distinct CDR3 sequences, 20% to 25% of them seen only once. The specimen sequenced was PBMCs or a T cell subset sorted from them (not recorded which). The receptors were gathered from a man aged 18 to 29 who had mild COVID-19 (a few samples of this study predate the infection). Cell type and time point are not known.

The genes are TRBV20-1 and TRBJ2-3, with 11 bases that match TRBD1. Germline V gives CDR1 DFQATT, CDR2 SNEGSKA (reference sequence). V lost 5 bases, J lost 6 bases, and 7 bases stayed unmatched. The CDR3 sequence is 14 residues long. The CDR3 nucleotides are TGCAGTGCTCAGGACAGGGGGCGCATGGATACGCAGTATTTT. Translation gives CSAQDRGRMDTQYF.

The V gene is TRBV12-3 or TRBV12-4, the J gene TRBJ2-5; D unclear. Deletions cut 3 bases from V and 4 bases from J, with 9 bases between. This CDR3 is built from 13 residues. Here the CDR3 reads CASSLGMIETQYF. DNA for the CDR3: TGTGCCAGCAGTTTGGGCATGATAGAGACCCAGTACTTC.

This clonotype was recorded a few times. The rearrangement joins TRBV24-1 to TRBJ1-1; D is possibly TRBD1 (6 bases). Trimming shortened V by 3 bases and J by 3 bases, and 13 bases separated the two germline ends. Per the germline V gene, CDR1 is KGHDR and CDR2 is SFDVKD. The CDR3 has 15 amino acids. As DNA, the CDR3 is TGTGCCACCAGTGATAGTAGGGGGGGGGACACTGAAGCTTTCTTT. This codes for CATSDSRGGDTEAFF.

The chain combines TRBV4-1 with TRBJ1-3, with a tentative D call TRBD1 (5 bases). Trimming removed 0 bases from V and 4 bases from J, with 13 bases in between. In germline, CDR1 is MGHRA, CDR2 YSYEKL. This CDR3 is 16 amino acids long. CDR3 amino acids: CASSQEDGGLGNTIYF. The CDR3 bases are TGCGCCAGCAGCCAAGAGGACGGGGGTCTAGGAAACACCATATATTTT.

This clonotype showed up just a few times. The rearrangement links TRBV25-1 to TRBJ1-6; unclear D gene. The CDR3 is 12 amino acids. Germline V CDR1 and CDR2: MGHDK, SYGVNS. V lost 3 bases and J 10 bases, leaving 7 bases between the germline ends. The DNA of the CDR3 is TGTGCCAGCAGTGACGGTTTGTCACCCCTCCACTTT. Its protein product is CASSDGLSPLHF.

This rearrangement joins TRBV15 to TRBJ2-7; 10 bases map to TRBD2. CDR1 is LNHNV and CDR2 is YYDKDF in the germline V gene (reference sequence). The V and J ends lost 6 bases and 2 bases, in that order; junction bases with no gene match: 7. The CDR3 runs to 15 residues. The CDR3 spells CATSTGTSATYEQYF. The CDR3 region has the DNA TGTGCCACCAGTACCGGGACTAGCGCCACCTACGAGCAGTACTTC.

This chain connects TRBV4-2 to TRBJ2-3; D may correspond to TRBD1 or TRBD2 (5 bases each). This CDR3 has 14 residues. Germline V gene lookup returns CDR1 LGHNA and CDR2 YNFKEQ. The V and J ends lost 0 bases and 6 bases respectively, with 10 bases between them. CDR3 loop: CASSQDTGRDTQYF. The CDR3 coding sequence is TGTGCCAGCAGCCAAGACACGGGGCGGGATACGCAGTATTTT.

The genes are TRBV10-3 and TRBJ1-4; no definite D call. Looked up from germline, CDR1 is ENHRY and CDR2 is SYGVKD. This CDR3 is built from 13 residues. Trimming pared 5 bases from V and 14 bases from J, leaving 18 bases between. The CDR3, as DNA: TGTGCCATCAGTCCGGGGTCGCAGGCCGCTCTGTTTTTT. The encoded protein is CAISPGSQAALFF.

This chain joins TRBV10-3 and TRBJ1-5, with a possible D match to TRBD1 (5 bases). Germline-derived CDR1 and CDR2 are ENHRY and SYGVKD. This CDR3 is 13 amino acids long. V dropped 8 bases and J dropped 7 bases, with 15 bases sitting between them. For the CDR3, the DNA is TGTGCCATCGCGGGGACTCCCAGACAGCCCCAGCATTTT. It translates to CAIAGTPRQPQHF.

This clonotype was found a few times. This sequence joins TRBV2 and TRBJ1-2; 7 positions agree with TRBD1. V shed 6 bases and J 8 bases; nucleotides not matched to a gene: 9. The CDR3 has 13 residues. Germline values: CDR1 SNHLY, CDR2 FYNNEI. The CDR3 sequence is CASRRDSSGGYTF. The CDR3, as DNA: TGTGCCAGCAGGAGGGACAGTTCGGGAGGCTACACCTTC.

The chain recombines TRBV5-5 with TRBJ1-1, with D possibly being TRBD1 (6 bases). CDR1 and CDR2 from the germline V gene are SGHKS and YYEKEE (reference sequence). CDR3 length equals 15 residues. V was cut by 3 bases and J by 6 bases, with 18 bases left in between. The DNA for the CDR3 is TGTGCCAGCAGCTGGTACAGGGAAGAGGTATCTGAAGCTTTCTTT. Translating gives CASSWYREEVSEAFF. The full variable domain, completed using reference TRBV5-5 and TRBJ1-1, is DAGVTQSPTHLIKTRGQQVTLRCSPISGHKSVSWYQQVLGQGPQFIFQYYEKEERGRGNFPDRFSARQFPNYSSELNVNALLLGDSALYLCASSWYREEVSEAFFGQGTRLTVV.

In its sample, this clonotype was seen a few times. V and J are TRBV6-2 or TRBV6-3 and TRBJ2-7; the match to TRBD2 covers 9 bases. With V trimmed by 0 bases and J by 2 bases, 5 bases remained unmatched. Germline CDR1 is MNHEY and CDR2 is SVGEGT. The CDR3 is 16 amino acids. The CDR3, as DNA: TGTGCCAGCAGTTACTCGGGTAGCGGGGGACCCTACGAGCAGTACTTC. Its translation: CASSYSGSGGPYEQYF.

This clonotype was seen more than once but under ten times. J is TRBJ2-5 and V is TRBV10-3; 7 nucleotides align to TRBD1. V was clipped by 7 bases and J by 2 bases; unmatched bases: 4. This CDR3 is built from 13 residues. Looked up from germline, CDR1 is ENHRY and CDR2 is SYGVKD. The chain's CDR3 is CAITKGQQETQYF. CDR3 in DNA: TGTGCCATCACCAAGGGACAGCAAGAGACCCAGTACTTC.

This clonotype was recorded a few times. The chain has TRBV20-1 and TRBJ1-2, with 8 bases lining up with TRBD1. J lost 8 bases, V lost 2 bases, and 13 bases had no gene match. CDR1 and CDR2 (germline): DFQATT, SNEGSKA (reference sequence). The CDR3 contains 15 residues. CDR3 nucleotide sequence: TGCAGTGCTAGACAAAGGGGACAGGTTATAGGAGGCTACACCTTC. This sequence encodes CSARQRGQVIGGYTF.

This clonotype was observed a few times. The V and J genes are TRBV6-5 and TRBJ2-2, with 10 bases lining up with TRBD1. The germline gives CDR1 MNHEY, CDR2 SVGAGI. The junction had 9 bases not matched to a gene; V was cut back by 6 bases and J by 5 bases. The CDR3 length is 16 residues. CDR3 bases: TGTGCCAGCAGACCCCCGGGACAGGGGTGGACCGGGGAGCTGTTTTTT. The encoded protein is CASRPPGQGWTGELFF.

The V gene is TRBV7-9, the J gene TRBJ2-7, with D possibly called TRBD1 or TRBD2 (5 bases each). Deletions cut 4 bases from V and 5 bases from J, with 15 bases between. Looked up from germline, CDR1 is SEHNR and CDR2 is FQNEAQ (reference sequence). There are 14 residues in the CDR3. The CDR3 protein is CASSSPRGGDEQYV. CDR3 in DNA: TGTGCCAGCAGCTCTCCGAGGGGTGGGGACGAGCAGTACGTC.

V and J are TRBV5-5 and TRBJ2-7; 8 nucleotides line up with TRBD1. The CDR3 runs to 15 residues. J gave up 2 bases and V 2 bases, and 6 bases lay outside the gene matches. Germline lookup yields CDR1 SGHKS and CDR2 YYEKEE (reference sequence). The CDR3, as DNA: TGTGCCAGCAGCTTTGGGAGACAGGGGACCTACGAGCAGTACTTC. As protein: CASSFGRQGTYEQYF.

This clonotype was observed a few times. The chain has TRBV12-5 and TRBJ1-1; 8 positions match TRBD1. The CDR3 spans 14 residues. J was trimmed by 4 bases and V by 6 bases; bases with no gene match: 7. The germline CDR1 and CDR2 sequences are LGHNT and FRNRAP. The CDR3 is CASGLLTGATEAFF. Here the CDR3 DNA reads TGTGCTAGTGGCCTCCTGACAGGGGCCACTGAAGCTTTCTTT.

This clonotype has only a few counts. The chain has TRBV9 and TRBJ1-2; the D gene is possibly TRBD1 (5 bases). The germline V gene has CDR1 SGDLS and CDR2 YYNGEE. Trimming took off 1 base at V and 5 bases at J, with 15 bases between the two ends. CDR3 length: 15 residues. CDR3 sequence: CASSVSPQAYYGYTF. In DNA form, the CDR3 reads TGTGCCAGCAGCGTAAGCCCACAGGCGTATTATGGCTACACCTTC. The variable domain in full, completed from reference TRBV9 and TRBJ1-2, reads DSGVTQTPKHLITATGQRVTLRCSPRSGDLSVYWYQQSLDQGLQFLIQYYNGEERAKGNILERFSAQQFPDLHSELNLSSLELGDSALYFCASSVSPQAYYGYTFGSGTRLTVV.

This clonotype showed up many times. The rearrangement links TRBV11-2 to TRBJ2-7; D is ambiguous. Germline V gene data show CDR1 as SGHAT and CDR2 as FQNNGV. This CDR3 spans 14 amino acids. V was trimmed by 1 base and J by 0 bases, leaving 7 bases between them. In nucleotides, the CDR3 is TGTGCCAGCAGCTTAGCTGCTAACTCCTACGAGCAGTACGTC. It specifies CASSLAANSYEQYV.